The source of this T cell receptor beta chain is a study of Ad26.COV2.S vaccination and SARS-CoV-2 variants. The method was immunoSEQ multiplex PCR; TCRdb's version includes in-frame clones alone and lacks a portion of them. Among 450,000 to 550,000 clones, roughly 87% were seen once, and the ten largest hold over 1.5%. In the case of this clone: Other DNA sequences in the sample encode the same CDR3.

Indicated treatment: 15 to 20 received Ad26.COV2.S at low or high dose, single or two shots; about 5 received placebo; per-sample allocation not given. Vaccine and placebo recipients were sampled on day 63 after the first injection. Germline V gene lookup returns CDR1 GTSNPN and CDR2 SVGIG (reference sequence). The length of the CDR3 is 12 residues. V lost 5 bases, J lost 4 bases, and 9 bases lay in between. This TCR derives from a person between 18 and 65 years old who received the Ad26.COV2.S COVID-19 vaccine or a placebo. Here the sequenced sample was peripheral blood, taken in a trial of Ad26.COV2.S vaccine versus placebo. This rearrangement joins TRBV30 to TRBJ1-3; no firm D call. The CDR3 DNA follows: TGTGCCTGGTCCACTAGGGGAAACACCATATATTTT. It yields the protein CAWSTRGNTIYF.